This record concerns one T cell receptor (beta chain) sequence. The sample belongs to a study of T cell changes during pregnancy in multiple sclerosis. Trimming removed 3 bases from V and 7 bases from J; junction bases left unmatched: 17. The CDR3 contains 17 residues. Germline loops: CDR1 LGHNA, CDR2 YSLEER. Method: immunoSEQ multiplex PCR; TCRdb's copy keeps in-frame clones and lacks some. The table records tens of thousands of clones, around 85% of them present only once. The chain is built from TRBV4-3 and TRBJ1-2, with 7 bases identical to TRBD1. The sequencing here drew on CD4+ T cells from peripheral blood mononuclear cells, taken in the third trimester of pregnancy. The receptor was derived from a female donor with multiple sclerosis, enrolled in a pregnancy study. This CDR3 reads CASSQVDRVRSLAGYTF. The DNA of the CDR3 is TGCGCCAGCAGCCAGGTTGACAGGGTAAGGTCTTTGGCTGGCTACACCTTC.